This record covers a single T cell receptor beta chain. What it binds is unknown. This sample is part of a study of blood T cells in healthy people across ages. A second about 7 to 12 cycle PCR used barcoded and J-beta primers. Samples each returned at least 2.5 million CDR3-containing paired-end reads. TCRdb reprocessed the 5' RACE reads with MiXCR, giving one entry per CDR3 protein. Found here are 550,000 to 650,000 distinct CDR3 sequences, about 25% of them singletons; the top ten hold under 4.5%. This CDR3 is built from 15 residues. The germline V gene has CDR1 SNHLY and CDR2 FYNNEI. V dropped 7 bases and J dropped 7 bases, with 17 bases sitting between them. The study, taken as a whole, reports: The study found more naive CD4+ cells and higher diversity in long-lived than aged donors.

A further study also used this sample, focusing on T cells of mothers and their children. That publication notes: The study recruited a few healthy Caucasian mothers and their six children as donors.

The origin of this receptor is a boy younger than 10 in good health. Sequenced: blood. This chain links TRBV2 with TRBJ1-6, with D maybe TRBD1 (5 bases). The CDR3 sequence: CASIDQGTRNSPLHF. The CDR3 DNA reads TGTGCCAGCATCGATCAAGGGACCCGAAATTCACCCCTCCACTTT.